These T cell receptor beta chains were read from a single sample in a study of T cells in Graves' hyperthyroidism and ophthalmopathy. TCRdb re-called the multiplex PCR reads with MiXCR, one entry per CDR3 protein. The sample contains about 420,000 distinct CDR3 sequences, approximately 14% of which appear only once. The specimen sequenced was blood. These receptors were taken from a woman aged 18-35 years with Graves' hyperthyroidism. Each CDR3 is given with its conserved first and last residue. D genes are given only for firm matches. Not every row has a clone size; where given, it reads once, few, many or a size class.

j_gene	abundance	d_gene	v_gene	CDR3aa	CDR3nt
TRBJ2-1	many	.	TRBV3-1	CASSQYVTMGNEQFF	TGTGCCAGCAGCCAATATGTAACCATGGGGAATGAGCAGTTCTTC
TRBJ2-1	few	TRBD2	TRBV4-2	CASSQDPSGRAGEQFF	TGTGCCAGCAGCCAAGATCCTAGCGGGAGGGCCGGTGAGCAGTTCTTC
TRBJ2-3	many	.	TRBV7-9	CASSPDQSSTDTQYF	TGTGCCAGCAGCCCAGACCAAAGCAGCACAGATACGCAGTATTTT
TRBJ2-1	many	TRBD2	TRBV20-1	CSARIGGGTSGRWNEQFF	TGCAGTGCTAGAATCGGGGGGGGCACTAGCGGGAGATGGAATGAGCAGTTCTTC
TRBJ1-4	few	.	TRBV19	CASSISRATNEKLFF	TGTGCCAGTAGTATAAGCAGAGCAACTAATGAAAAACTGTTTTTT
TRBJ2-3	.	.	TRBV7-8	CASSLSRLTSTDTQYF	TGTGCCAGCAGTTTATCGCGATTAACTAGCACAGATACGCAGTATTTT
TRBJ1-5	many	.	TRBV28	CASSLGGGRRFQHF	TGTGCCAGCAGTTTAGGTGGGGGCCGGAGGTTCCAGCATTTT
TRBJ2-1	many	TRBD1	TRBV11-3	CASSPGQDYNEQFF	TGTGCCAGCAGCCCAGGACAGGACTACAATGAGCAGTTCTTC
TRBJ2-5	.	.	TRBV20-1	CSARELAQETQYF	TGCAGTGCTAGAGAACTAGCCCAAGAGACCCAGTACTTC
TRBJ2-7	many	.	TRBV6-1	CASSRTAPYEQYF	TGTGCCAGCAGCAGGACCGCACCCTACGAGCAGTACTTC
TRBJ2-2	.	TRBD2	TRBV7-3	CASRPAGGNTGELFF	TGTGCCAGCAGGCCTGCGGGGGGGAACACCGGGGAGCTGTTTTTT
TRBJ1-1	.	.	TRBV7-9	CASSLERLDTEAFF	TGTGCCAGCAGCTTAGAGAGACTTGACACTGAAGCTTTCTTT
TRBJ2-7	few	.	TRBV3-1	CASSQDVRAHEQYF	TGTGCCAGCAGCCAAGATGTCAGGGCCCACGAGCAGTACTTC
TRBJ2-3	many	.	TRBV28	CASSTYMGDTQYF	TGTGCCAGCAGTACATACATGGGGGATACGCAGTATTTT
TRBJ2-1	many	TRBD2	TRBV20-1	CSATPPGLANEQFF	TGCAGTGCTACTCCTCCGGGACTAGCGAATGAGCAGTTCTTC
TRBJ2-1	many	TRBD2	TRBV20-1	CSARGGLAVYEQFF	TGCAGTGCTAGAGGGGGACTAGCCGTCTATGAGCAGTTCTTC